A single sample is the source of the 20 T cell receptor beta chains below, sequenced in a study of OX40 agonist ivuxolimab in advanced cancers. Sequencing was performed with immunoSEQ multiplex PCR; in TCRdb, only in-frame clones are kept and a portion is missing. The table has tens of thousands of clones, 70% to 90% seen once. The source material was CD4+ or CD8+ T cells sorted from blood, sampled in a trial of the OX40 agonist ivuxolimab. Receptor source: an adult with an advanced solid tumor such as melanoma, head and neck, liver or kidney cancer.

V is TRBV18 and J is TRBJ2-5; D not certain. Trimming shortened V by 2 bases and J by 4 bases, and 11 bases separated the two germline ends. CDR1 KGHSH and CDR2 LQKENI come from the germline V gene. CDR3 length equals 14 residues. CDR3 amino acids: CASSPGSQIETQYF. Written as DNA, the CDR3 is TGTGCCAGCTCACCAGGGTCACAGATAGAGACCCAGTACTTC.

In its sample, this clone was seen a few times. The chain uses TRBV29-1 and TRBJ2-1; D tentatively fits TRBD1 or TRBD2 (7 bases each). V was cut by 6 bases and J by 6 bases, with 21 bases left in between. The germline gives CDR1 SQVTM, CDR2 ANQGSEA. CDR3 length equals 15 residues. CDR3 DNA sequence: TGCAGCGTCGCAGGGGGGGCAATTGGTTCCAATGAGCAGTTCTTC. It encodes CSVAGGAIGSNEQFF.

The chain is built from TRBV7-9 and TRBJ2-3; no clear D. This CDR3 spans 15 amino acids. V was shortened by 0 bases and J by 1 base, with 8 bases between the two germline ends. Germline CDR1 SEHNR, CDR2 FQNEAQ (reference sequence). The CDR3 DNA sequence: TGTGCCAGCAGCTTAGCGGTAGCCGGCACAGATACGCAGTATTTT. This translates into CASSLAVAGTDTQYF.

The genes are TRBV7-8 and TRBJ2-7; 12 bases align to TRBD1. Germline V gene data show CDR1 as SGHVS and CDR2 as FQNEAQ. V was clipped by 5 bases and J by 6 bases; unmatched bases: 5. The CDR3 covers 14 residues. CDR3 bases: TGTGCCAGCAGCGAGGGGACAGGGGGCGTCGAGCAGTACTTC. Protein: CASSEGTGGVEQYF. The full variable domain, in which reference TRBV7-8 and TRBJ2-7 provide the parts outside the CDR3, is GAGVSQSPRYKVAKRGQDVALRCDPISGHVSLFWYQQALGQGPEFLTYFQNEAQLDKSGLPSDRFFAERPEGSVSTLKIQRTQQEDSAVYLCASSEGTGGVEQYFGPGTRLTVT.

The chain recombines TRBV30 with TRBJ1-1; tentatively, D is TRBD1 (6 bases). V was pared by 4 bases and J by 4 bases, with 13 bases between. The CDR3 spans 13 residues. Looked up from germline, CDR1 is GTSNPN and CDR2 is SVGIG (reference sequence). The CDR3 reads CAWNWGRGTEAFF. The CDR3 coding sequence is TGTGCCTGGAACTGGGGGCGAGGCACTGAAGCTTTCTTT.

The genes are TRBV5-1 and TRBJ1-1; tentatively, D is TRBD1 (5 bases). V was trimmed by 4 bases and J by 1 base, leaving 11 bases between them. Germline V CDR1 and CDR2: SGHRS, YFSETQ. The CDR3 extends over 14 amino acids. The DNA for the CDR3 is TGCGCCAGCAGCCGGGACCCTGGGAACACTGAAGCTTTCTTT. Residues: CASSRDPGNTEAFF.

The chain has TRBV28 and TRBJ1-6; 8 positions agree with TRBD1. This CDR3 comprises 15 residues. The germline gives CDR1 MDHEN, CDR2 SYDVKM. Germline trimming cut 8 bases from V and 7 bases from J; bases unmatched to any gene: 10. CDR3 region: CASAGQGTRNSPLHF. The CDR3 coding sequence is TGTGCCAGCGCCGGACAGGGTACGAGGAATTCACCCCTCCACTTT.

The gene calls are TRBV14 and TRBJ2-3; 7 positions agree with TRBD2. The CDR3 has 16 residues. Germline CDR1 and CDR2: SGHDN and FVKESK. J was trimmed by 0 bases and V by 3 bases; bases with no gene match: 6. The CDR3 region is CASSHSRGVSTDTQYF. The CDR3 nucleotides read TGTGCCAGCAGCCATTCACGGGGGGTTAGCACAGATACGCAGTATTTT.

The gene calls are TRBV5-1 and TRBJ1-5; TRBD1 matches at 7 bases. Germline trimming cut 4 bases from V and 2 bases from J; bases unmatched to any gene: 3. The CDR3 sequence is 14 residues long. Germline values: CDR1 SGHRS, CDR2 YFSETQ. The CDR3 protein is CASSPGTGNQPQHF. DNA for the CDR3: TGCGCCAGCAGCCCCGGGACAGGCAATCAGCCCCAGCATTTT.

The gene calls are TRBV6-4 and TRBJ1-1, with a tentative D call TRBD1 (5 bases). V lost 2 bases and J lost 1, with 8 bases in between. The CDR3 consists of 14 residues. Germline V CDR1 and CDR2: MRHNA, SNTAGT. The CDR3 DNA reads TGTGCCAGCAGTGACGCCGGACAGAACACTGAAGCTTTCTTT. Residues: CASSDAGQNTEAFF.

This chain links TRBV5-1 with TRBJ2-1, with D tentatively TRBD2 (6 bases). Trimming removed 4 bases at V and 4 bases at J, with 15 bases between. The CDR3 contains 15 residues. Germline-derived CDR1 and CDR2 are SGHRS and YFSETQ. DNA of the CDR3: TGCGCCAGCAGCGGCGGGTATAGCGGTTACAATGAGCAGTTCTTC. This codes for CASSGGYSGYNEQFF.

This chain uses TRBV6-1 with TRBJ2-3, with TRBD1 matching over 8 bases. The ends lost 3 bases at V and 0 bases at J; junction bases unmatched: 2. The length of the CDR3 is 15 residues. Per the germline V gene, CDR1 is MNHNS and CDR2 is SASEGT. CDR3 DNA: TGTGCCAGCAGTGACCGGACAGGGAGCACAGATACGCAGTATTTT. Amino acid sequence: CASSDRTGSTDTQYF.

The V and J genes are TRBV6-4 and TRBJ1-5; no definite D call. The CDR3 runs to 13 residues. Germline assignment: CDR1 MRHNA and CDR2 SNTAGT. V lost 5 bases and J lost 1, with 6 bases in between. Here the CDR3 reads CASSPDSNQPQHF. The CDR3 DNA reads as TGTGCCAGCAGTCCGGACAGCAATCAGCCCCAGCATTTT.

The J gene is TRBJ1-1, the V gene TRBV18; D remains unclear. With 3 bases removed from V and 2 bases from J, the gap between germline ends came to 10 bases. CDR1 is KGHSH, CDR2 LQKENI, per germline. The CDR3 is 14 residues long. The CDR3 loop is CASSPTNGNTEAFF. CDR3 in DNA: TGTGCCAGCTCACCGACAAACGGAAACACTGAAGCTTTCTTT.

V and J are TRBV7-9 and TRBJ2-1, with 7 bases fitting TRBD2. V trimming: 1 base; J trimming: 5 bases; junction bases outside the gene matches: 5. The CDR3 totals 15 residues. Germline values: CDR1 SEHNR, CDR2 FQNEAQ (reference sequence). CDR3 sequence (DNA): TGTGCCAGCAGCTTAGGTTCTAGCGGACACAATGAGCAGTTCTTC. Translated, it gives CASSLGSSGHNEQFF.

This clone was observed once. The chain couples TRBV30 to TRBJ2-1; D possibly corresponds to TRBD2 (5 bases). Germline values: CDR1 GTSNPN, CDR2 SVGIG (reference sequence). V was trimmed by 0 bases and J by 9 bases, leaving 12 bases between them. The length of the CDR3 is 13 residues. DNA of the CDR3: TGTGCCTGGAGTGTACGCCTAGCTGGTGAGCAGTTCTTC. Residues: CAWSVRLAGEQFF.

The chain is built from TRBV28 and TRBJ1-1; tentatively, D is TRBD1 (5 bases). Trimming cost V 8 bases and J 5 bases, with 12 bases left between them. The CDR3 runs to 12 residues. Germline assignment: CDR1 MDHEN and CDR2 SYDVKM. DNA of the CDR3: TGTGCCAGCGCAGTTGGGGGGACTGAAGCTTTCTTT. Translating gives CASAVGGTEAFF.

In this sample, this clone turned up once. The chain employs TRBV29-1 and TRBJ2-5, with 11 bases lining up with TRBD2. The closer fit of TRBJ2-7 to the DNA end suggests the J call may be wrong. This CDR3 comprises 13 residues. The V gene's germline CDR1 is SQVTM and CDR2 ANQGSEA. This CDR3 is CSVASGGSYEQYF. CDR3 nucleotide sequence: TGCAGCGTTGCTAGCGGGGGGTCCTACGAGCAGTACTTC.

CDR3 loop: CASTPTQGFGFHNEQFF. The CDR3 DNA is TGTGCCAGTACCCCAACCCAGGGGTTCGGTTTTCACAATGAGCAGTTCTTC. The chain recombines TRBV19 with TRBJ2-1, with D possibly matching TRBD1 (6 bases). The V end was cut by 7 bases, the J end by 5 bases, with 24 bases between. The CDR3 runs 17 residues. Germline CDR1 reads LNHDA; CDR2 reads SQIVND (reference sequence).

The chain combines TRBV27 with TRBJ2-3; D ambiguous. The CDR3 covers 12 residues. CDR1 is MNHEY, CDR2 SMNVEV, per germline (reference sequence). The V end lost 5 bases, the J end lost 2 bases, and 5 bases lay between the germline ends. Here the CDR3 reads CASSQNTDTQYF. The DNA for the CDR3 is TGTGCCAGCAGTCAAAACACAGATACGCAGTATTTT.